A selection of T cell receptor beta chains follows, all from one sample in a study of CD8+ T cells in alopecia areata. The method was immunoSEQ multiplex PCR; TCRdb's version includes in-frame clones alone and lacks a portion of them. The sample holds about 220,000 clones, about 58% seen once. The sequencing here drew on CD4+ T cells sorted from blood, taken at week 4, from a patient treated with tofacitinib. The receptors here all came from a human donor with alopecia areata. The CDR3 runs from the conserved cysteine through the conserved F or W. Each record gives: clone size, D gene, V gene, J gene, CDR3 protein, CDR3 DNA. D genes are given only for firm matches. A clone size is listed for some rows: how often the clone was seen (once, few, many), or a class if it is expanded.

abundance: NA
d_gene: TRBD2
v_gene: TRBV30
j_gene: TRBJ2-3
CDR3aa: CAWSASIPGTSGSRTDTQYF
CDR3nt: TGTGCCTGGAGCGCCTCCATCCCGGGGACTAGCGGTTCTCGCACAGATACGCAGTATTTT

abundance: NA
d_gene: TRBD1
v_gene: TRBV29-1
j_gene: TRBJ2-7
CDR3aa: CSVDRQGEYF
CDR3nt: TGCAGCGTCGACCGACAGGGGGAGTACTTC

abundance: NA
d_gene: TRBD1
v_gene: TRBV7-2
j_gene: TRBJ1-4
CDR3aa: CASSFSGQGNEKLFF
CDR3nt: TGTGCCAGCAGCTTCTCCGGACAGGGAAATGAAAAACTGTTTTTT

abundance: once
d_gene: TRBD1
v_gene: TRBV27
j_gene: TRBJ2-3
CDR3aa: CASSPLRDRGQDTQYF
CDR3nt: TGTGCCAGCAGTCCGCTCCGGGACAGGGGGCAGGATACGCAGTATTTT

abundance: NA
d_gene: NA
v_gene: TRBV30
j_gene: TRBJ1-2
CDR3aa: CAWKPTGQTYGYTF
CDR3nt: TGTGCCTGGAAACCGACCGGGCAGACCTATGGCTACACCTTC

abundance: many
d_gene: NA
v_gene: TRBV19
j_gene: TRBJ1-4
CDR3aa: CASSMADEKLFF
CDR3nt: TGTGCCAGTAGTATGGCCGACGAAAAACTGTTTTTT

abundance: NA
d_gene: TRBD2
v_gene: TRBV6-1
j_gene: TRBJ2-1
CDR3aa: CASSPRSGGQQGQFF
CDR3nt: TGTGCCAGCAGTCCGAGGAGCGGGGGGCAACAGGGACAGTTCTTC

abundance: NA
d_gene: TRBD2
v_gene: TRBV5-4
j_gene: TRBJ2-1
CDR3aa: CASSPTSGTYNEQFF
CDR3nt: TGTGCCAGCAGCCCGACTAGCGGAACCTACAATGAGCAGTTCTTC

abundance: NA
d_gene: TRBD2
v_gene: TRBV5-1
j_gene: TRBJ2-5
CDR3aa: CASSLLTSSRETQYF
CDR3nt: TGCGCCAGCAGCTTGTTGACTAGCTCTCGGGAGACCCAGTACTTC

abundance: few
d_gene: NA
v_gene: TRBV29-1
j_gene: TRBJ1-2
CDR3aa: CSAPSSLDDYGYTF
CDR3nt: TGCAGCGCGCCCTCCTCCCTGGATGACTATGGCTACACCTTC

abundance: few
d_gene: NA
v_gene: TRBV7-9
j_gene: TRBJ2-7
CDR3aa: CASSRGDRTSNTF
CDR3nt: TGTGCCAGCAGCCGGGGAGATAGGACATCTAATACTTTC

abundance: NA
d_gene: NA
v_gene: TRBV5-1
j_gene: TRBJ1-2
CDR3aa: CASSLDRDGGGYTF
CDR3nt: TGCGCCAGCAGCTTGGACAGGGATGGAGGTGGCTACACCTTC

abundance: few
d_gene: NA
v_gene: TRBV4-3
j_gene: TRBJ2-1
CDR3aa: CASSHPRRGEQFF
CDR3nt: TGCGCCAGCAGCCACCCGCGGAGGGGTGAGCAGTTCTTC

abundance: NA
d_gene: TRBD2
v_gene: TRBV10-3
j_gene: TRBJ2-3
CDR3aa: CAISELAGTSTDTQYF
CDR3nt: TGTGCCATCAGTGAGCTAGCGGGGACTAGCACAGATACGCAGTATTTT

abundance: few
d_gene: NA
v_gene: TRBV27
j_gene: TRBJ1-1
CDR3aa: CASSLSSSGGGYTEAFF
CDR3nt: TGTGCCAGCAGTTTATCATCTTCGGGAGGCGGGTACACTGAAGCTTTCTTT

abundance: NA
d_gene: NA
v_gene: TRBV9
j_gene: TRBJ2-3
CDR3aa: CASSVDGTDTQYF
CDR3nt: TGTGCCAGCAGCGTAGACGGAACAGATACGCAGTATTTT

abundance: NA
d_gene: NA
v_gene: TRBV5-1
j_gene: TRBJ2-7
CDR3aa: CASSLEGSFTYEQYF
CDR3nt: TGCGCCAGCAGCTTGGAGGGCAGTTTTACCTACGAGCAGTACTTC

abundance: NA
d_gene: TRBD1
v_gene: TRBV29-1
j_gene: TRBJ2-7
CDR3aa: CSARQGHEQYF
CDR3nt: TGCAGCGCCAGACAGGGCCACGAGCAGTACTTC

abundance: NA
d_gene: TRBD1
v_gene: TRBV29-1
j_gene: TRBJ2-3
CDR3aa: CSVDLTGGRPDTQYF
CDR3nt: TGCAGCGTTGATTTGACAGGGGGTAGGCCAGATACGCAGTATTTT

abundance: NA
d_gene: NA
v_gene: TRBV5-1
j_gene: TRBJ2-7
CDR3aa: CASSFEGADYEQYF
CDR3nt: TGCGCCAGCAGCTTTGAGGGAGCGGATTACGAGCAGTACTTC

abundance: NA
d_gene: TRBD1
v_gene: TRBV4-3
j_gene: TRBJ1-2
CDR3aa: CASSQDTGTGGYGYTF
CDR3nt: TGCGCCAGCAGCCAAGATACCGGGACAGGGGGCTATGGCTACACCTTC

abundance: NA
d_gene: NA
v_gene: TRBV14
j_gene: TRBJ2-5
CDR3aa: CASSQQDQPWETQYF
CDR3nt: TGTGCCAGCAGCCAACAGGACCAGCCTTGGGAGACCCAGTACTTC

abundance: NA
d_gene: TRBD2
v_gene: TRBV29-1
j_gene: TRBJ2-1
CDR3aa: CSVGGVYNEQFF
CDR3nt: TGCAGCGTCGGGGGGGTATACAATGAGCAGTTCTTC

abundance: NA
d_gene: TRBD1
v_gene: TRBV29-1
j_gene: TRBJ1-2
CDR3aa: CSSGLDREDF
CDR3nt: TGCAGCTCTGGATTGGACAGGGAGGACTTC

abundance: NA
d_gene: TRBD1
v_gene: TRBV4-3
j_gene: TRBJ1-1
CDR3aa: CASSQDPSGTGNTEAFF
CDR3nt: TGCGCCAGCAGCCAAGATCCATCCGGGACAGGGAACACTGAAGCTTTCTTT

abundance: NA
d_gene: NA
v_gene: TRBV29-1
j_gene: TRBJ2-3
CDR3aa: CSGRPDGLSTDTQYF
CDR3nt: TGCAGCGGTAGGCCTGACGGGCTTAGCACAGATACGCAGTATTTT

abundance: NA
d_gene: NA
v_gene: TRBV27
j_gene: TRBJ2-1
CDR3aa: CASSLYKGDSYNEQFF
CDR3nt: TGTGCCAGCAGTTTATACAAGGGAGACTCCTACAATGAGCAGTTCTTC